This is a list of T cell receptor beta chains from one sample in a study of cytomegalovirus exposure and HLA in healthy donors. TCRdb's table, derived via immunoSEQ multiplex PCR, lists solely in-frame clones and lacks some. The sample has 120,000 or so clones, over 70% seen once. The specimen was PBMCs. All receptors derive from a female donor in good health and CMV-seropositive. Both conserved end residues are part of each CDR3. D genes are given only for firm matches. Clone sizes are given selectively: once, few, many, or a class where the clone is expanded.

>once|TRBV19|TRBJ1-3|NA
CASSQLRRDTSGNTIYF
TGTGCCAGTAGTCAACTTAGAAGGGACACTTCTGGAAACACCATATATTTT
>NA|TRBV19|TRBJ2-1|TRBD2
CASQRLAGGRYNEQFF
TGTGCCAGTCAAAGACTAGCGGGGGGGCGTTACAATGAGCAGTTCTTC
>few|TRBV5-1|TRBJ1-1|NA
CASSEGGEAFF
TGCGCCAGCAGCGAGGGAGGTGAAGCTTTCTTT
>NA|TRBV5-4|TRBJ2-3|TRBD2
CASSFRGGRTDTQYF
TGTGCCAGCAGCTTCCGGGGGGGCCGGACAGATACGCAGTATTTT
>NA|TRBV4-3|TRBJ2-2|NA
CASSQDVHTNTGELFF
TGCGCCAGCAGCCAAGATGTACACACGAACACCGGGGAGCTGTTTTTT
>NA|TRBV5-1|TRBJ2-2|NA
CASRPVGGSTGELFF
TGCGCCAGCCGCCCCGTGGGGGGTTCCACCGGGGAGCTGTTTTTT
>NA|TRBV19|TRBJ2-3|TRBD2
CASSIEGLATQYF
TGTGCCAGTAGTATAGAGGGACTAGCTACGCAGTATTTT
>NA|TRBV9|TRBJ1-1|NA
CASSVEQNTEAFF
TGTGCCAGCAGCGTAGAACAGAACACTGAAGCTTTCTTT
>once|TRBV12-5|TRBJ1-5|TRBD1
CASGEDRGNQPQHF
TGTGCTAGTGGTGAAGACAGGGGAAATCAGCCCCAGCATTTT
>few|TRBV6-1|TRBJ2-3|NA
CASKVLGARTDTQYF
TGTGCCAGCAAAGTCCTGGGAGCCCGCACAGATACGCAGTATTTT
>NA|TRBV28|TRBJ1-1|NA
CASSPPGRDGTEAFF
TGTGCCAGCAGTCCCCCAGGCAGGGATGGCACTGAAGCTTTCTTT
>once|TRBV2|TRBJ1-4|NA
CASSAREKLFF
TGTGCCAGCAGTGCGAGGGAAAAACTGTTTTTT
>NA|TRBV5-1|TRBJ2-3|NA
CASSQGTEADTQYF
TGCGCCAGCAGCCAGGGGACGGAAGCAGATACGCAGTATTTT
>few|TRBV5-6|TRBJ1-2|NA
CASSFRTDPRGYTF
TGTGCCAGCAGCTTCCGGACAGATCCGAGGGGCTACACCTTC
>few|TRBV6-5|TRBJ1-3|NA
CASNGGIGNTIYF
TGTGCCAGCAACGGGGGGATTGGAAACACCATATATTTT
>NA|TRBV29-1|TRBJ2-1|NA
CSVDRYNEQFF
TGCAGCGTTGACAGGTACAATGAGCAGTTCTTC
>NA|TRBV29-1|TRBJ1-4|NA
CSVETVLLNEKLFF
TGCAGCGTTGAAACGGTGTTACTTAATGAAAAACTGTTTTTT
>NA|TRBV27|TRBJ2-7|TRBD1
CASSRTGVEQYF
TGTGCCAGCAGTCGGACAGGGGTCGAGCAGTACTTC
>NA|TRBV7-2|TRBJ1-5|NA
CASSLTGNQPQHF
TGTGCCAGCAGCTTAACGGGAAATCAGCCCCAGCATTTT
>NA|TRBV5-1|TRBJ2-5|TRBD1
CASSSTDRVETQYF
TGCGCCAGCAGCTCGACTGACAGGGTAGAGACCCAGTACTTC
>NA|TRBV9|TRBJ2-7|TRBD2
CASSVDGGGVDEQYF
TGTGCCAGCAGCGTAGATGGCGGGGGGGTCGACGAGCAGTACTTC
>once|TRBV6-5|TRBJ2-7|TRBD1
CASSYSGQSTYEQYF
TGTGCCAGCAGTTACTCGGGACAGAGTACCTACGAGCAGTACTTC
>NA|TRBV7-6|TRBJ2-2|NA
CASSSLTDGGLTGELFF
TGTGCCAGCAGCTCATTAACGGACGGCGGGCTCACCGGGGAGCTGTTTTTT
>NA|TRBV7-9|TRBJ2-5|NA
CASSRGQETQYF
TGTGCCAGCAGCAGGGGGCAAGAGACCCAGTACTTC
>once|TRBV29-1|TRBJ1-1|NA
CSGDEEGTEAFF
TGCAGCGGTGATGAGGAGGGCACTGAAGCTTTCTTT
>NA|TRBV5-4|TRBJ2-3|NA
CASSLTVGASTDTQYF
TGTGCCAGCAGCTTAACAGTGGGGGCCTCCACAGATACGCAGTATTTT
>NA|TRBV6-1|TRBJ2-1|NA
CASSEEKGALAYNEQFF
TGTGCCAGCAGTGAAGAGAAAGGGGCGTTAGCCTACAATGAGCAGTTCTTC
>once|TRBV5-1|TRBJ2-7|TRBD2
CASSLDSGGVVYEQYF
TGCGCCAGCAGCTTGGATAGCGGGGGAGTGGTCTACGAGCAGTACTTC
>NA|TRBV5-1|TRBJ2-2|NA
CASSFSAQRGGELFF
TGCGCCAGCAGCTTCTCCGCCCAGCGCGGCGGGGAGCTGTTTTTT
>NA|TRBV5-1|TRBJ2-7|TRBD1
CASSRGQGTYEQYF
TGCGCCAGCAGCCGAGGACAGGGAACCTACGAGCAGTACTTC
>NA|TRBV11-2|TRBJ1-3|TRBD1
CASSLGSTGGIAIYF
TGTGCCAGCAGCTTGGGTTCTACAGGGGGCATTGCCATATATTTT
>NA|TRBV19|TRBJ1-2|TRBD1
CASSVGQWGYTF
TGTGCCAGTAGCGTGGGACAGTGGGGCTACACCTTC
>NA|TRBV29-1|TRBJ1-2|NA
CSVEDKKPGYGYTF
TGCAGCGTTGAAGATAAAAAGCCGGGCTATGGCTACACCTTC
>NA|TRBV18|TRBJ2-3|TRBD2
CASSPTSSAYTDTQYF
TGTGCCAGCTCCCCGACTAGCTCCGCATACACAGATACGCAGTATTTT
>NA|TRBV7-2|TRBJ1-6|NA
CASSPDWSSPLHF
TGTGCCAGCAGCCCAGACTGGTCCTCACCCCTCCACTTT
>NA|TRBV2|TRBJ1-6|TRBD1
CASRPLTGANSPLHF
TGTGCCAGCAGGCCCCTGACAGGGGCTAATTCACCCCTCCACTTT
>NA|TRBV5-1|TRBJ2-1|NA
CASSLAVSYNEQFF
TGCGCCAGCAGCTTGGCTGTCAGCTACAATGAGCAGTTCTTC
>NA|TRBV6-6|TRBJ1-5|NA
CASTSVPGHGQPQHF
TGTGCCAGCACCTCTGTCCCGGGACACGGTCAGCCCCAGCATTTT
>once|TRBV5-1|TRBJ2-5|NA
CASSGGGTVETQYF
TGCGCCAGCAGCGGCGGCGGGACGGTGGAGACCCAGTACTTC
>few|TRBV5-6|TRBJ2-7|TRBD2
CASSPLAVASGAYEQYF
TGTGCCAGCAGCCCCCTCGCAGTAGCTAGCGGGGCCTACGAGCAGTACTTC
>NA|TRBV5-1|TRBJ2-5|NA
CASSENRPEETQYF
TGCGCCAGCTCCGAAAACAGACCTGAAGAGACCCAGTACTTC
>NA|TRBV5-1|TRBJ1-1|TRBD1
CASSLAQGASTEAFF
TGCGCCAGCAGCTTGGCCCAGGGGGCGAGCACTGAAGCTTTCTTT
>NA|TRBV6-6|TRBJ2-7|TRBD1
CASSYPGQATYEQYF
TGTGCCAGCAGTTACCCCGGACAGGCGACCTACGAGCAGTACTTC
>few|TRBV19|TRBJ1-2|NA
CASSIVTAVGNYGYTF
TGTGCCAGTAGTATCGTCACAGCCGTTGGTAACTATGGCTACACCTTC
>NA|TRBV5-1|TRBJ2-7|NA
CASSLGDRSGYEQYF
TGCGCCAGCAGCTTGGGCGACAGGTCAGGCTACGAGCAGTACTTC